Presented here are 21 T cell receptor beta chains from one specimen sequenced in a study of shared clonotypes between healthy human individuals. Using immunoSEQ multiplex PCR, the repertoire was profiled, and TCRdb retains in-frame clones only, with some absent. The profile shows millions of clones, more than 90% of them singletons. Sequences were obtained from naive CD4+ T cells sorted from blood. Specified subset: CD45RA+ positively selected. The receptors were gathered from a man between 18 and 29 years old in good health.

This clone showed up just once. This chain joins TRBV4-1 and TRBJ1-2, with D perhaps TRBD1 (5 bases). Trimming took off 6 bases at V and 4 bases at J, with 9 bases between the two ends. Per the germline V gene, CDR1 is MGHRA and CDR2 is YSYEKL. The CDR3 length is 12 residues. The CDR3 reads CASRGDPYGYTF. CDR3 sequence (DNA): TGCGCCAGCAGAGGGGACCCCTATGGCTACACCTTC.

The chain is built from TRBV18 and TRBJ2-7, with D hard to call. Germline V gives CDR1 KGHSH, CDR2 LQKENI. The CDR3 consists of 13 residues. Trimming removed 4 bases from V and 5 bases from J, with 12 bases in between. CDR3 coding DNA: TGTGCCAGCTCACTAAAGTCGGTCCACGAGCAGTACTTC. It specifies CASSLKSVHEQYF. Combining the CDR3 with reference TRBV18 and TRBJ2-7 gives the whole variable domain NAGVMQNPRHLVRRRGQEARLRCSPMKGHSHVYWYRQLPEEGLKFMVYLQKENIIDESGMPKERFSAEFPKEGPSILRIQQVVRGDSAAYFCASSLKSVHEQYFGPGTRLTVT.

The rearrangement uses TRBV18 and TRBJ1-2, with D uncertain. The CDR3 contains 17 residues. The germline V gene encodes CDR1 KGHSH and CDR2 LQKENI. Trimming shortened V by 1 base and J by 0 bases, and 15 bases separated the two germline ends. CDR3 sequence: CASSPQEGLGTNYGYTF. CDR3 sequence (DNA): TGTGCCAGCTCACCACAGGAGGGATTAGGAACTAACTATGGCTACACCTTC.

V gene TRBV5-1 combines with J gene TRBJ2-3; D is unclear. Germline CDR1 is SGHRS and CDR2 is YFSETQ. The V end lost 2 bases, the J end lost 2 bases, and 12 bases lay between the germline ends. The CDR3 runs to 15 residues. The DNA for the CDR3 is TGCGCCAGCAGCTTAGGCTCATTGGTCACAGATACGCAGTATTTT. Translated: CASSLGSLVTDTQYF.

J is TRBJ2-3 and V is TRBV11-2; D uncertain. V lost 8 bases, J lost 2 bases, and 14 bases lay in between. Germline loops: CDR1 SGHAT, CDR2 FQNNGV. The CDR3 runs to 14 residues. This chain's CDR3 is CASGSRKITDTQYF. The CDR3 bases are TGTGCCAGCGGGTCACGGAAAATCACAGATACGCAGTATTTT. Combining the CDR3 with reference TRBV11-2 and TRBJ2-3 gives the whole variable domain EAGVAQSPRYKIIEKRQSVAFWCNPISGHATLYWYQQILGQGPKLLIQFQNNGVVDDSQLPKDRFSAERLKGVDSTLKIQPAKLEDSAVYLCASGSRKITDTQYFGPGTRLTVL.

Turning to this clone: In the same sample, other DNA sequences code for this CDR3. The J gene is TRBJ1-4, the V gene TRBV5-1; weak D call: TRBD1 (5 bases). The V end lost 4 bases, the J end lost 5 bases, and 12 bases lay between the germline ends. Germline CDR1 is SGHRS and CDR2 is YFSETQ. The CDR3 is made up of 14 amino acids. This CDR3 reads CASSPGGTNEKLFF. The CDR3 nucleotides are TGCGCCAGCAGCCCCGGGGGGACGAATGAAAAACTGTTTTTT.

The genes are TRBV5-6 and TRBJ1-1, with D hard to call. The CDR3 runs to 13 residues. Trimming removed 4 bases from V and 1 base from J, with 8 bases in between. Germline V gene lookup returns CDR1 SGHDT and CDR2 YYEEEE. The CDR3 coding sequence is TGTGCCAGCAGCCCTACTCAGAACACTGAAGCTTTCTTT. Translated: CASSPTQNTEAFF. The whole variable domain, filled in from reference TRBV5-6 and TRBJ1-1, reads DAGVTQSPTHLIKTRGQQVTLRCSPKSGHDTVSWYQQALGQGPQFIFQYYEEEERQRGNFPDRFSGHQFPNYSSELNVNALLLGDSALYLCASSPTQNTEAFFGQGTRLTVV.

The chain couples TRBV27 to TRBJ2-3; 9 bases line up with TRBD2. CDR1 and CDR2 (germline): MNHEY, SMNVEV (reference sequence). This CDR3 is built from 17 residues. V gave up 5 bases and J gave up 2 bases; unmatched junction bases: 11. The CDR3 loop reads CASSPGRRTSDTDTQYF. DNA of the CDR3: TGTGCCAGCAGTCCTGGGAGGAGGACTAGCGACACAGATACGCAGTATTTT.

The J gene is TRBJ1-2, the V gene TRBV7-8; a weak D match, TRBD1 (5 bases). Germline V gives CDR1 SGHVS, CDR2 FQNEAQ. The CDR3 consists of 14 residues. V was pared by 1 base and J by 5 bases, with 11 bases between. In nucleotides, the CDR3 is TGTGCCAGCAGCTTAGATACAAGGGGATATGGCTACACCTTC. It specifies CASSLDTRGYGYTF.

J is TRBJ1-3 and V is TRBV18, with D unresolved. V gave up 2 bases and J gave up 0 bases, with 11 bases separating them. This CDR3 has 16 residues. Germline V CDR1 and CDR2: KGHSH, LQKENI. CDR3 protein: CASSPSWGTSGNTIYF. Written as DNA, the CDR3 is TGTGCCAGCTCACCATCTTGGGGTACCTCTGGAAACACCATATATTTT.

On this clone: The sample carries other DNA sequences with the same CDR3. The chain employs TRBV5-1 and TRBJ2-2, with TRBD1 matching 7 bases. This CDR3 comprises 14 residues. CDR1 is SGHRS and CDR2 is YFSETQ in the germline V gene. The junction had 1 base not matched to a gene; V was cut back by 0 bases and J by 5 bases. The CDR3 loop is CASSLETGTGELFF. The CDR3 nucleotides read TGCGCCAGCAGCTTGGAGACAGGGACCGGGGAGCTGTTTTTT. Full variable domain (remainder filled in from reference TRBV5-1 and TRBJ2-2): KAGVTQTPRYLIKTRGQQVTLSCSPISGHRSVSWYQQTPGQGLQFLFEYFSETQRNKGNFPGRFSGRQFSNSRSEMNVSTLELGDSALYLCASSLETGTGELFFGEGSRLTVL.

This chain uses TRBV6-1 with TRBJ2-1, with 9 bases identical to TRBD1. Germline V lookup: CDR1 MNHNS, CDR2 SASEGT. This CDR3 region has 16 residues. J was trimmed by 2 bases and V by 3 bases; bases with no gene match: 5. CDR3 in DNA: TGTGCCAGCAGTGATTTGGGACAGGGCCCCTACAATGAGCAGTTCTTC. Protein product: CASSDLGQGPYNEQFF.

This clone was seen only once. This chain connects TRBV19 to TRBJ2-3, with a tentative D call TRBD2 (5 bases). The CDR3 runs to 16 residues. Trimming cost V 3 bases and J 8 bases, with 21 bases left between them. Germline V gene sequence: CDR1 LNHDA, CDR2 SQIVND (reference sequence). DNA of the CDR3: TGTGCCAGTAGTATTGGGAGTTACATCTTTAGTGGTACGCAGTATTTT. Amino acids: CASSIGSYIFSGTQYF.

The rearrangement joins TRBV10-1 to TRBJ2-1; no clear D. The germline gives CDR1 WNHNN, CDR2 SYGVQD (reference sequence). The CDR3 sequence is 14 residues long. The V end was cut by 3 bases, the J end by 2 bases, with 8 bases between. CDR3 coding DNA: TGCGCCAGCAGTGATTCCTACACCTACAATGAGCAGTTCTTC. Residues: CASSDSYTYNEQFF.

The chain combines TRBV7-9 with TRBJ1-5; D is perhaps TRBD1 (6 bases). V was shortened by 5 bases and J by 6 bases, with 14 bases between the two germline ends. The CDR3 sequence is 14 residues long. Germline lookup yields CDR1 SEHNR and CDR2 FQNEAQ (reference sequence). CDR3 protein: CASSPDRITQPQHF. As DNA, the CDR3 is TGTGCCAGCAGCCCCGACAGGATTACTCAGCCCCAGCATTTT.

Comment on this clone: Other DNA sequences in the sample encode the same CDR3. V is TRBV27 and J is TRBJ1-2; TRBD1 aligns across 7 bases. Per the germline V gene, CDR1 is MNHEY and CDR2 is SMNVEV (reference sequence). This CDR3 comprises 13 residues. Trimming cost V 6 bases and J 2 bases; bases outside gene matches: 3. The CDR3 sequence: CASSPTGNYGYTF. The CDR3 nucleotides read TGTGCCAGCAGCCCGACAGGGAACTATGGCTACACCTTC.

V gene TRBV19 combines with J gene TRBJ1-5, with D hard to call. The CDR3 totals 14 residues. V lost 7 bases and J 0 bases, leaving 10 bases between the germline ends. Germline V CDR1 and CDR2: LNHDA, SQIVND (reference sequence). CDR3 region: CASISVNSNQPQHF. Here the CDR3 DNA reads TGTGCCAGTATCTCAGTTAATAGCAATCAGCCCCAGCATTTT.

This clone was recorded only once. V gene TRBV5-8 combines with J gene TRBJ2-1, with D perhaps matching TRBD1 (6 bases). The CDR3 length is 17 residues. With 1 base removed from V and 9 bases from J, the gap between germline ends came to 23 bases. Germline V CDR1 and CDR2: SGHTS, YDEGEE. CDR3 sequence: CASSLFGRGTSVIEQFF. Written as DNA, the CDR3 is TGTGCCAGCAGCTTGTTCGGTAGGGGGACCTCAGTGATTGAGCAGTTCTTC.

The chain joins TRBV18 to TRBJ2-7; D call uncertain. There are 16 residues in the CDR3. The germline CDR1 and CDR2 sequences are KGHSH and LQKENI. The germline V and J ends were trimmed by 6 bases and 2 bases, with 20 bases remaining between them. The CDR3 protein is CASSRHGPRIPYEQYF. CDR3 nucleotide sequence: TGTGCCAGCTCCCGCCATGGACCCAGGATTCCCTACGAGCAGTACTTC.

The chain has TRBV4-1 and TRBJ2-3; tentative D call: TRBD2 (5 bases). CDR1 MGHRA and CDR2 YSYEKL come from the germline V gene. The CDR3 runs 16 residues. Deletions cut 1 base from V and 3 bases from J, with 14 bases between. CDR3 DNA sequence: TGCGCCAGCAGCCAAGCTCGGGGATTTCTAACAGATACGCAGTATTTT. Residues: CASSQARGFLTDTQYF.

The rearrangement joins TRBV5-6 to TRBJ2-2; possible D gene TRBD2, 6 bases. The CDR3 runs 16 residues. V dropped 5 bases and J dropped 1 base, with 15 bases sitting between them. CDR1 and CDR2 (germline): SGHDT, YYEEEE. The CDR3 protein is CASSRAGTQNTGELFF. The CDR3 nucleotides read TGTGCCAGCAGTCGGGCGGGGACTCAGAACACCGGGGAGCTGTTTTTT.